This record looks at one T cell receptor beta chain sequence and its context. Its cognate antigen is unknown. The germline V gene encodes CDR1 MNHNY and CDR2 SVGAGI (reference sequence). Losses at the gene ends were 5 bases for V and 8 bases for J; bases not matched to a gene: 8. This CDR3 region has 14 residues. The PCR had 60 Vbeta and 13 Jbeta primers. The method was immunoSEQ multiplex PCR; TCRdb's version includes in-frame clones alone and lacks a portion of them. This sample has 200,000 or so clones; roughly 74% occur once, and the top ten carry around 6.1%. These data originate in a study of cytomegalovirus exposure and HLA in healthy donors. Findings and caveats of the study: An analysis that came later showed most CMV-associated TCR beta chains appearing HLA-restricted. An analysis was carried out at a later point. It showed that HLA-associated TCR beta chains were more clonally expanded than equally common non-associated chains. Earlier analysis found most TCR beta V segments productive about 87% or about 30% of the time.

Sequencing input: PBMCs. The rearrangement links TRBV6-6 to TRBJ1-4; 7 bases are shared with TRBD1. This TCR was recovered from a woman younger than 45 in good health and CMV-seropositive. The CDR3 spells CASSHTGDGEKLFF. CDR3 sequence (DNA): TGTGCCAGCAGTCACACAGGGGACGGAGAAAAACTGTTTTTT.